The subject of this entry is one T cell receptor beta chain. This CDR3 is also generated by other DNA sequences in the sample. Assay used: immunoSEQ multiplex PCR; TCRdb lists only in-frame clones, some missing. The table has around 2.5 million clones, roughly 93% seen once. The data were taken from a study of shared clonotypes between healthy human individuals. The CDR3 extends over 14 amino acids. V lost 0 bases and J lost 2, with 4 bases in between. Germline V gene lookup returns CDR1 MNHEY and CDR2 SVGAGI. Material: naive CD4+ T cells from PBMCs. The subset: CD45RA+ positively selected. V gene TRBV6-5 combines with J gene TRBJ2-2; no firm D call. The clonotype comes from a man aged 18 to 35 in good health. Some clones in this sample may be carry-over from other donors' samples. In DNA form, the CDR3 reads TGTGCCAGCAGTTACTCGCGAAACACCGGGGAGCTGTTTTTT. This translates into CASSYSRNTGELFF.